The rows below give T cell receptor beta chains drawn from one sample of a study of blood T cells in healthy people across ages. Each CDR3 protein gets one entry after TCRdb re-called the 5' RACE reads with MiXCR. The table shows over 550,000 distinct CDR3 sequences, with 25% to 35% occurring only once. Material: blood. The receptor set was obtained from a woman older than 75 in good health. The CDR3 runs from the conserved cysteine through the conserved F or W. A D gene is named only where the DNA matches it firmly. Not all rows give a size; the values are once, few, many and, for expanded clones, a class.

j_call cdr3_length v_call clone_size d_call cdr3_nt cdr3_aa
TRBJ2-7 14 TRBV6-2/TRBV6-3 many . TGTGCCAGCAGTGAACAGGGACCGTCCTACGAGCAGTACTTC CASSEQGPSYEQYF
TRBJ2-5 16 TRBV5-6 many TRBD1 TGTGCCAGCAGCTTGTACCGGACAGGGCACCAAGAGACCCAGTACTTC CASSLYRTGHQETQYF
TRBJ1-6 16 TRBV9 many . TGTGCCAGCAGCCCGGGAGCGATAGTAGGGCATTCACCCCTCCACTTT CASSPGAIVGHSPLHF
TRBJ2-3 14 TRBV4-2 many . TGTGCCAGCAGCCAAGGACAGAGCACAGATACGCAGTATTTT CASSQGQSTDTQYF
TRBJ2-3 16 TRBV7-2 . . TGTGCCAGCAGCTTAGGGGCCCGCGGCAGCACAGATACGCAGTATTTT CASSLGARGSTDTQYF
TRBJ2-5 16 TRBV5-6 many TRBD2 TGTGCCAGCAGCGCCTCGACTAGCGGGGGGGCTGAGACCCAGTACTTC CASSASTSGGAETQYF
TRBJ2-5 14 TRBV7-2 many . TGTGCCAGCAGCTTAGATATTGGGGAAGAGACCCAGTACTTC CASSLDIGEETQYF
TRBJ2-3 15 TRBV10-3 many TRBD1 TGTGCCATCAGGGGGGCGGGACAGGGGGCAGATACGCAGTATTTT CAIRGAGQGADTQYF
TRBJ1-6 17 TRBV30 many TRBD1 TGTGCCTGCAGAACCCGGGACAGGGACTCCTATAATTCACCCCTCCACTTT CACRTRDRDSYNSPLHF
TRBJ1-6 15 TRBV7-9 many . TGTGCCAGCAGCGTACAGGGAATTTACAATTCACCCCTCCACTTT CASSVQGIYNSPLHF
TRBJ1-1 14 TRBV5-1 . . TGCGCCAGCAGCGGAGGCGGGTTCGGCACTGAAGCTTTCTTT CASSGGGFGTEAFF
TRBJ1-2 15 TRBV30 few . TGTGCCTGGAGTGTACCCCGACACCATAACTATGGCTACACCTTC CAWSVPRHHNYGYTF
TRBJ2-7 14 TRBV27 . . TGTGCCAGCAGTTACGACAGGCTTGGGTACGAGCAGTACTTC CASSYDRLGYEQYF
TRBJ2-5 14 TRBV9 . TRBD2 TGTGCCAGCAGCGTAGCGGGGGGACTAGGGACCCAGTACTTC CASSVAGGLGTQYF
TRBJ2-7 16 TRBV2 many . TGTGCCAGCAGTGACTGGGCGCAGGGCGGGTCCTACGAGCAGTACTTC CASSDWAQGGSYEQYF
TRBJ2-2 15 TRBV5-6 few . TGTGCCAGCAGCTTGGAGGTCAGGAACACCGGGGAGCTGTTTTTT CASSLEVRNTGELFF
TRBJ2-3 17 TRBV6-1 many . TGTGCCAGCACTCGGGTAGGGGGGGCGCGTAGTGGGGATGCGCAGTATTTT CASTRVGGARSGDAQYF
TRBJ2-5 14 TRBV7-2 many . TGTGCCAGCAGCTTTAGATTGTTTCAAGAGACCCAGTACTTC CASSFRLFQETQYF
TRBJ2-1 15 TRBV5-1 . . TGCACCAGCAGCTGGCTTGGGACCGGAGTCAATGAGCAGTTCTTC CTSSWLGTGVNEQFF
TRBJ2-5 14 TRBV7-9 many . TGTGCCAGCAGTCCCGGGACTTCAGGAGAGACCCAGTACTTC CASSPGTSGETQYF
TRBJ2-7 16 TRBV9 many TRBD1 TGTGCCAGCAGCGCGGGGACAGGGGCCGCGTCCTACGAGCAGTACTTC CASSAGTGAASYEQYF
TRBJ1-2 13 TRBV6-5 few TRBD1 TGTGCCAGCAGGACAGGGGGCTTATACGGCTACACCTTC CASRTGGLYGYTF
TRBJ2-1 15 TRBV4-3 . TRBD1 TGCGCCAGCAGCCAAAACAGGGGTCTCCAAGAGACCCAGTTCTTC CASSQNRGLQETQFF
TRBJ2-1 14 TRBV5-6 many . TGTGCCAGCATTTCACCCTACGCTCTCGATGAGCAGTTCTTC CASISPYALDEQFF
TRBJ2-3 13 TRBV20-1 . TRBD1 TGCAGTGCTCCTGACAGGGCCACAGATACGCAGTATTTT CSAPDRATDTQYF
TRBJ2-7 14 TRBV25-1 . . TGTGCCAGCAATCCCACAGGTTCCAACCACGAGCAGTACTTC CASNPTGSNHEQYF
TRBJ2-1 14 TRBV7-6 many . TGTGCCCCGGAAAAAGGGGGGGCCTACAATGAGCAGTTCTTC CAPEKGGAYNEQFF
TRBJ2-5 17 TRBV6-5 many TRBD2 TGTGCCAGCAGTTACTTGGGACTAGCGGGGATTGGAGAGACCCAGTACTTC CASSYLGLAGIGETQYF
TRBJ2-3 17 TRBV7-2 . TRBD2 TGTGCCAGCGGCTTGTTTGCAGCGGGGACCCCCACAGATACGCAGTATTTT CASGLFAAGTPTDTQYF
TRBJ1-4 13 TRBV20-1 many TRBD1 TGCAGTGCCGCGACAGGGAATTATGAAAAACTGTTTTTT CSAATGNYEKLFF
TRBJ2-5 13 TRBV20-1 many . TGCAGTGCTGGTTTCAGGGAAAGGGAGACCCAGTACTTC CSAGFRERETQYF
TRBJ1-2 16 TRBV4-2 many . TGTGCCAGCAGTCCGGTGATTAGATCCTCTAACTATGGCTACACCTTC CASSPVIRSSNYGYTF
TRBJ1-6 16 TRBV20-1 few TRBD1 TGCAGTGCTAGAGTCCCGACAGGGGGTTTGGTTTCACCCCTCCACTTT CSARVPTGGLVSPLHF
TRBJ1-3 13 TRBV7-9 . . TGTGCCAGCAGGGACAGCTCTGGAAACACCATATATTTT CASRDSSGNTIYF
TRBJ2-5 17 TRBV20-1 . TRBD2 TGCAGTGCTGGAGATGCAAATGGCCTAGCGGGGGTGAATGAGCAGTACTTC CSAGDANGLAGVNEQYF
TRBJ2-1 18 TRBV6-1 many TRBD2 TGTGCCAGCCGCCCGGGACTAGCGGGTCCTCTGACCTACAATGAGCAGTTCTTC CASRPGLAGPLTYNEQFF
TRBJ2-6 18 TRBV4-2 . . TGTGCCAGCAGCCAATCCCTCTCAAGATTCTCTGGGGCCAACGTCCTGACTTTC CASSQSLSRFSGANVLTF
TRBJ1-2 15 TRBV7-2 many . TGTGCCAGCAGCCCCTTGAAAATACTCGGACATGGCTACACCTTC CASSPLKILGHGYTF
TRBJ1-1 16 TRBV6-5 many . TGTGCCAGCAGTTACTCGGGTAGGCTAACGAACACTGAAGCTTTCTTT CASSYSGRLTNTEAFF
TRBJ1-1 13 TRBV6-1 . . TGTGCCAGCAGGACGACATATAACACTGAAGCTTTCTTT CASRTTYNTEAFF
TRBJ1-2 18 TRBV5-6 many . TGTGCCAGCAGCTTGGGGAGACAGGCCCGTTCCGCTAACTATGGCTACACCTTC CASSLGRQARSANYGYTF
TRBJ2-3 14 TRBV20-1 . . TGCAGTGCTAGGGCAGCGGCGGTTGGAGATACGCAGTATTTT CSARAAAVGDTQYF
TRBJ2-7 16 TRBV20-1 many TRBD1 TGCAGTGCTAGGGTGACCCGGGACAGGGGGCTCTACGAGCAGTACTTC CSARVTRDRGLYEQYF
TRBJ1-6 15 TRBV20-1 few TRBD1 TGCAGTGCTAGAGATCTCGAGGGGGCCGGTTCACCCCTCCACTTT CSARDLEGAGSPLHF
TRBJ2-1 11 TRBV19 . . TGTGCCACTCAGGCCCGGGGTGAGCAGTTCTTC CATQARGEQFF
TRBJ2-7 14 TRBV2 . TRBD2 TGTGCCAGCAGGGTTAGCGGGGCAATCTACGAGCAGTACTTC CASRVSGAIYEQYF
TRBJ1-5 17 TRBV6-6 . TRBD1 TGTGCCAGCAGTTACTTCGCCGGACAGGGTCTCTCTCAGCCCCAGCATTTT CASSYFAGQGLSQPQHF
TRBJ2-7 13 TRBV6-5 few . TGTGCCGGCAGCAGAGGACAGTACTACGAGCAGTACTTC CAGSRGQYYEQYF
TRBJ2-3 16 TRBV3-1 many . TGTGCCAGCAGCCAAGTTTCCGGGGCCAGCACAGATACGCAGTATTTT CASSQVSGASTDTQYF
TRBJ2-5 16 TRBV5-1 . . TGCGCCAGCAGCTTAGGAGGGAGGAGTAGCCAAGAGACCCAGTACTTC CASSLGGRSSQETQYF